This T cell receptor beta chain was captured by sequencing in a study of shared clonotypes between healthy human individuals. CD45RO-negative CD8 cells positively selected for CCR7 made up the naive population, which excluded terminally differentiated effector memory CD45RA+ cells. A word on this clone: Its target is not known.

Study-wide results and limits: The naive CD4 repertoires of a few donors were compared, and about 5% of clonotypes were shared.

As originally analysed: Owing to the provision of junction-only sequences devoid of quality scores by immunoSEQ, filtering differed. Libraries were prepared by immunoSEQ multiplex PCR; TCRdb keeps only in-frame clonotypes and omits some of them. That table furnishes V, J and clone size, whereas the DNA furnished D and trimming. The sample lists about 700,000 clones; about 90% were seen once. Source material: naive CD8+ T cells sorted from blood. This sequence originates from a young man in good health.

Here the CDR3 reads CASSHHDSYNEQFF. The CDR3 coding sequence is TGCGCCAGCAGCCACCACGACAGCTACAATGAGCAGTTCTTC. The V gene is TRBV4-3, the J gene TRBJ2-1; maybe TRBD1 (5 bases). The CDR3 extends over 14 amino acids. CDR1 is LGHNA, CDR2 YSLEER, per germline. V lost 3 bases and J 3 bases, leaving 9 bases between the germline ends.